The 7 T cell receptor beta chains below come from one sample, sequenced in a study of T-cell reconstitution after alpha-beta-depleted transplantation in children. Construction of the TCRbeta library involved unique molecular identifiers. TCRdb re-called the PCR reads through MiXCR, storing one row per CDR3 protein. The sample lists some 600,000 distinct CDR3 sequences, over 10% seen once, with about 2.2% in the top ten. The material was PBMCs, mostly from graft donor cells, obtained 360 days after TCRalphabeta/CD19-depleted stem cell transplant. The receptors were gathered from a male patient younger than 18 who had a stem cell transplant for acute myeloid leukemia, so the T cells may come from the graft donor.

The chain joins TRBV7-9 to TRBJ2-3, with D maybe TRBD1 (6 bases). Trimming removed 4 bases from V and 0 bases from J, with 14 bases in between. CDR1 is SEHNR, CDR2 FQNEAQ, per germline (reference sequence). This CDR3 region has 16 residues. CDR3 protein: CASSSGTRSSTDTQYF. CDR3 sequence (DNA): TGTGCCAGCAGCTCCGGGACAAGATCTAGCACAGATACGCAGTATTTT.

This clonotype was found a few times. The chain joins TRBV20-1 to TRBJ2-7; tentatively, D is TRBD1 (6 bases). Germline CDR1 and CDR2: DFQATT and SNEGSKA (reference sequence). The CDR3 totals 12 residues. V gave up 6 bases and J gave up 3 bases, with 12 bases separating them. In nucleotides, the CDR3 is TGCAGTGCAAAAGGACAGATCTACGAGCAGTACTTC. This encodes CSAKGQIYEQYF.

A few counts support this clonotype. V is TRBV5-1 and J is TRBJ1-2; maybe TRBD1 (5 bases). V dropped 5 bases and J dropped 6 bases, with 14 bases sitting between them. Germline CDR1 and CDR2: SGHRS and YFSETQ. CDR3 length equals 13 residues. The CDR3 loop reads CASSLSRDHGYTF. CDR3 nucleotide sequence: TGCGCCAGCAGTCTTTCCAGGGACCATGGCTACACCTTC.

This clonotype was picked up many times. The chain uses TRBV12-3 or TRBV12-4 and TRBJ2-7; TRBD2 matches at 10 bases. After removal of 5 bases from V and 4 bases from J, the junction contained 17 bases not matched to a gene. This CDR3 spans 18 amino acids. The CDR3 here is CASSLGTSDHSARYEQYF. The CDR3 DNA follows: TGTGCCAGCAGTCTCGGGACTAGCGACCATTCGGCAAGGTACGAGCAGTACTTC.

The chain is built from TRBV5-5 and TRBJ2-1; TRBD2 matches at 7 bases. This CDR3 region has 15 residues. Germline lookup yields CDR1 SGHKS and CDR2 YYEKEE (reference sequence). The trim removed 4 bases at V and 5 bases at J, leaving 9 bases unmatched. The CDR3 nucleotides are TGTGCCAGCAGCCGCCCAACTAGCGATCACAATGAGCAGTTCTTC. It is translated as CASSRPTSDHNEQFF. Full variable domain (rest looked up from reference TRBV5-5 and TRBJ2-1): DAGVTQSPTHLIKTRGQQVTLRCSPISGHKSVSWYQQVLGQGPQFIFQYYEKEERGRGNFPDRFSARQFPNYSSELNVNALLLGDSALYLCASSRPTSDHNEQFFGPGTRLTVL.

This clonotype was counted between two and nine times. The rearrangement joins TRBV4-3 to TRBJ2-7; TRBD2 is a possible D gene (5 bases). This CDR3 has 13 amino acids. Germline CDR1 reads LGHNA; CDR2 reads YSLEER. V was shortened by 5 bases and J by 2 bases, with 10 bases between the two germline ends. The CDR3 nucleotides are TGCGCCAGCAGCGAGGGAAGGGCCTACGAGCAGTACTTC. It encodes CASSEGRAYEQYF.

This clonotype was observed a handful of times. The DNA for the CDR3 is TGCAGTGCTAGGGGGGACAGGAGCTCCTACAATGAGCAGTTCTTC. This gives the protein CSARGDRSSYNEQFF. This chain uses TRBV20-1 with TRBJ2-1; 8 nucleotides align to TRBD1. CDR3 length equals 15 residues. From germline, CDR1 is DFQATT and CDR2 SNEGSKA (reference sequence). V shed 3 bases, J shed 0 bases, and the junction held 4 bases outside the gene matches.